The 14 T cell receptor beta chains reported below all come from one sample, sequenced in a study of blood T cell repertoires in COVID-19. Clones were sequenced by immunoSEQ multiplex PCR, and TCRdb holds only the in-frame ones, with some missing. The table includes about 140,000 clones, about 91% detected once. The specimen was peripheral blood. The receptors shown here come from an older woman with acute or convalescent COVID-19.

The chain recombines TRBV12-3 or TRBV12-4 with TRBJ1-2, with TRBD1 as a possible D gene (5 bases). The CDR3 runs to 12 residues. Trimming stripped 6 bases from V and 5 bases from J, with 10 bases between. The CDR3 sequence: CASRGQVYGYTF. The CDR3 nucleotides are TGTGCCAGCAGGGGGCAGGTGTATGGCTACACCTTC.

The rearrangement uses TRBV9 and TRBJ2-1; the match to TRBD1 covers 7 bases. The CDR3 consists of 19 residues. In germline, CDR1 is SGDLS, CDR2 YYNGEE. Trimming at V came to 3 bases and at J to 2 bases, leaving 17 bases not matched to a gene. The CDR3 loop is CASSGTGVDVQSPYNEQFF. Written as DNA, the CDR3 is TGTGCCAGCAGCGGAACAGGGGTCGACGTGCAGTCCCCCTACAATGAGCAGTTCTTC.

V gene TRBV7-2 combines with J gene TRBJ2-7; D gene unclear. The germline V and J ends were trimmed by 2 bases and 2 bases, with 10 bases remaining between them. Germline CDR1 SGHTA, CDR2 FQGNSA. The CDR3 is made up of 14 amino acids. CDR3 loop: CASSLSLRAYEQYF. DNA of the CDR3: TGTGCCAGCAGCTTATCCCTTCGGGCCTACGAGCAGTACTTC.

This clone was found a few times. This rearrangement joins TRBV5-1 to TRBJ2-1, with D possibly being TRBD2 (5 bases). CDR1 SGHRS and CDR2 YFSETQ come from the germline V gene. The V end lost 2 bases, the J end lost 12 bases, and 21 bases lay between the germline ends. This CDR3 has 15 amino acids. As DNA, the CDR3 is TGCGCCAGCAGCTTAGGCCTAGCCTCCCGCCTTGGGCAGTTCTTC. This encodes CASSLGLASRLGQFF.

V is TRBV9 and J is TRBJ2-1, with 7 bases matching TRBD1. The germline V gene encodes CDR1 SGDLS and CDR2 YYNGEE. The V segment lost 3 bases and the J segment 6 bases; nucleotides outside the gene matches: 9. CDR3 length: 15 residues. The CDR3 DNA reads TGTGCCAGCAGCGAGGGACAGCGAACCTCCAATGAGCAGTTCTTC. It is translated as CASSEGQRTSNEQFF.

The chain is built from TRBV28 and TRBJ1-2, with D possibly TRBD1 on 6 matching bases. The V gene lost 8 bases and the J gene lost 8 bases, with 15 bases spanning the gap. CDR1 and CDR2 (germline): MDHEN, SYDVKM. The CDR3 length is 12 residues. The CDR3 region has the DNA TGTGCCAGCCACAGGGTGTCTGGGGGCTACACCTTC. This codes for CASHRVSGGYTF.

This CDR3 reads CASSPRVGGVSEKLFF. The CDR3 DNA reads TGTGCCAGCAGCCCCAGGGTCGGGGGTGTTAGTGAAAAACTGTTTTTT. The V call is TRBV3-1 (or the pseudogene TRBV3-2), the J call TRBJ1-4; D may be TRBD1 (5 bases). The ends were cut back, 4 bases at V and 7 bases at J, with 19 bases in the middle. CDR1 and CDR2 (germline): LGHDT, YNNKEL (reference sequence). This CDR3 is 16 amino acids long.

This clone appeared once. V is TRBV4-3 and J is TRBJ1-4; 11 positions match TRBD1. Per the germline V gene, CDR1 is LGHNA and CDR2 is YSLEER. This CDR3 comprises 16 residues. The V and J ends lost 0 bases and 9 bases, in that order; junction bases with no gene match: 6. The CDR3 is CASSQEQRDRGKKLFF. The CDR3 region has the DNA TGCGCCAGCAGCCAAGAGCAGCGGGACAGGGGGAAAAAACTGTTTTTT.

The rearrangement joins TRBV24-1 to TRBJ2-1; D perhaps matches TRBD2 (6 bases). Trimming took 9 bases from V and 4 from J, leaving 9 bases between them. Germline loops: CDR1 KGHDR, CDR2 SFDVKD. The CDR3 contains 12 residues. The CDR3 spells CATGTRYNEQFF. In DNA, the CDR3 is TGTGCCACCGGGACTCGGTACAATGAGCAGTTCTTC.

The rearrangement uses TRBV5-1 and TRBJ2-7, with 7 nucleotides matching TRBD1. Germline CDR1 and CDR2: SGHRS and YFSETQ. The CDR3 runs to 15 residues. The V gene end was trimmed by 2 bases and the J gene end by 2 bases; junction bases not matched to a gene: 7. CDR3 DNA: TGCGCCAGCAGCTTCTCGACAGGGACCACCTACGAGCAGTACTTC. Protein product: CASSFSTGTTYEQYF. Looking up the rest from reference TRBV5-1 and TRBJ2-7 gives the full variable domain: KAGVTQTPRYLIKTRGQQVTLSCSPISGHRSVSWYQQTPGQGLQFLFEYFSETQRNKGNFPGRFSGRQFSNSRSEMNVSTLELGDSALYLCASSFSTGTTYEQYFGPGTRLTVT.

This clone appeared a single time. This chain uses TRBV6-2 or TRBV6-3 with TRBJ2-3; tentative D call: TRBD1 (6 bases). Per germline, CDR1 MNHEY and CDR2 SVGEGT. Deletions cut 4 bases from V and 2 bases from J, with 10 bases between. The CDR3 covers 14 residues. CDR3 sequence reads: CASSSTGFTDTQYF. The CDR3 DNA is TGTGCCAGCAGTTCTACAGGGTTCACAGATACGCAGTATTTT.

The chain is built from TRBV28 and TRBJ2-4; 9 positions agree with TRBD1. The CDR3 contains 13 residues. CDR1 and CDR2 (germline): MDHEN, SYDVKM. The ends lost 6 bases at V and 16 bases at J; junction bases unmatched: 13. This CDR3 is CASSVAEPGQGYF. The CDR3 DNA reads as TGTGCCAGCAGCGTGGCCGAGCCGGGACAGGGTTACTTC.

The chain combines TRBV6-5 with TRBJ2-7, with D possibly TRBD1 on 6 matching bases. The CDR3 is 11 amino acids. Germline lookup yields CDR1 MNHEY and CDR2 SVGAGI. Trimming took off 8 bases at V and 3 bases at J, with 8 bases between the two ends. CDR3 DNA sequence: TGTGCCAGCGGACAGTTCTACGAGCAGTACTTC. Translation gives CASGQFYEQYF.

This clone showed up just once. The J gene is TRBJ2-1, the V gene TRBV18; TRBD2 matches 9 bases. From germline, CDR1 is KGHSH and CDR2 LQKENI. The CDR3 loop spans 16 amino acids. Trimming took 0 bases from V and 8 from J; bases not matched to a gene: 8. The CDR3: CASSPPISGGPHEQFF. CDR3 DNA: TGTGCCAGCTCACCACCAATCAGCGGGGGGCCCCATGAGCAGTTCTTC.